The present TCR beta chain was sequenced within a study of CD8+ T cells in alopecia areata (dated 2018 in TCRdb). As for the study more broadly: Treated patients were enrolled in an open-label pilot trial of oral tofacitinib at 5 to 10 mg twice daily for moderate-to-severe alopecia areata. Tofacitinib was given for 6 to 18 months, followed by 6 months of follow-up off drug to assess delayed response and recurrence. For the treated patients, the SALT score, which quantifies what percentage of scalp surface area is affected, served as the measure of disease severity. In both human patients and the C3H/HeJ mouse model, the study applied high-throughput TCRbeta sequencing to look at T cell clonal expansion in alopecia areata. On the human side, TCRbeta sequencing was run on scalp tissue and on sorted CD4+ and CD8+ peripheral blood T cells from healthy controls and from alopecia areata patients with either patchy or totalis/universalis disease. Tofacitinib-treated patients had biopsies at baseline and at 4 and 24 weeks of treatment, with a later scalp biopsy in several patients. Scalp clonality was compared across normal scalp (n=4), patchy alopecia areata scalp (n=8), and alopecia totalis/universalis scalp (n=8). The RNA source kit depended on sample type: the PAXgene miRNA kit for fixed scalp, the miRNeasy kit for PBMCs, and the RNeasy kit for mouse skin. TCRbeta CDR3 regions were amplified by immunoSEQ multiplex PCR using 35 Vbeta forward and 13 Jbeta reverse primers. Study-wide findings and limitations: Tofacitinib significantly lowered scalp clonality and the number of expanded CD8+ clones among the top 100 scalp clones. Resident alphabeta T cells in normal human skin are also sequenced, complicating scalp TCR repertoire analysis, unlike mouse skin dominated by gammadelta T cells. Compared with mice, TCR sequences shared between patients were less clear, possibly partly because of HLA diversity across the patient population. Many expanded lesional clones persisted in scalp and blood during tofacitinib treatment, which may partly explain relapse after stopping treatment. Because the treated cohort was small and had only one nonresponder, larger studies are needed to examine links between baseline CD8+ expansion and response. Compared with normal scalp, lesional scalp, particularly in alopecia totalis/universalis, had higher clonality and more expanded CD8+ clones, which suggests antigenic drive.

Receptor libraries were prepared by the immunoSEQ multiplex PCR assay. For TCR sequencing, RNA was extracted from every sample and reverse transcribed into cDNA to serve as template. SuperScript III was used for first-strand cDNA synthesis, primed with a 2:1 mix of oligo-dT and random hexamers. A synthetic immune receptor repertoire was used to assess amplification bias, and residual bias was removed computationally. The study's own analysis went as follows. After raw reads were preprocessed to remove errors, the CDR3 was defined following IMGT conventions as running from the conserved cysteine to phenylalanine. Clonality was calculated as 1 minus Shannon entropy normalized by log2 of the number of productive unique TCRs. Scalp TCRbeta sequences were cross-referenced with sorted blood CD4 and CD8 repertoires so that the CD4 or CD8 identity of scalp clones could be inferred. TCRdb stores this immuneACCESS table with in-frame sequences only. Part of the clones is absent; in the studies checked, under half of the shortfall reflects unresolved V genes, and no reason is known for the rest. The V and J calls and clone size come from that table; D and trimming were worked out from the DNA. This sample gives over 90,000 clones in total; about nine tenths of them show up just once. The top ten clones comprise around 10% of the sample.

Comments on this clone: What antigen it recognizes has not been identified. Within one base of it there is no much larger clone, and no base qualities were kept.

The CDR3 contains 16 residues, cysteine and phenylalanine counted. The retained sequence is limited to the CDR3, 48 bases, with the frame set at the first base. The V end loses 1 base and the J end loses 0 bases, and a stretch of 9 bases separates them. CDR1 and CDR2 are drawn from the germline V gene: SGHAT, FQNNGV. The meaning of the sample's treatment or condition label: oral pan-JAK inhibitor, 5-10 mg twice daily. From alopecia areata patients, peripheral blood was collected along with lesional scalp punch biopsies. PBMCs were isolated by density centrifugation and stained for CD3, CD4 and CD8, after which CD4+ and CD8+ T cells were sorted on a FACSAria.

The chain is encoded by TRBV11-2 joined to TRBJ1-4; the D gene assignment is ambiguous. Sequencing was performed on CD8+ T cells sorted from blood, taken at approximately week 30, from a patient treated with tofacitinib. This TCR was sampled from a human donor with alopecia areata. The DNA sequence is as follows: TGTGCCAGCAGCTTAGTGGAGATGGCAACTAATGAAAAACTGTTTTTT. It translates to CASSLVEMATNEKLFF. The reference TRBV11-2 and TRBJ1-4 proteins fill in what lies around the CDR3, so the full variable domain reads EAGVAQSPRYKIIEKRQSVAFWCNPISGHATLYWYQQILGQGPKLLIQFQNNGVVDDSQLPKDRFSAERLKGVDSTLKIQPAKLEDSAVYLCASSLVEMATNEKLFFGSGTQLSVL.